The subject of this entry is one T cell receptor beta chain. No antigen is known for it. Base qualities are missing; no much larger clone stands one base away. These data are taken from a study of shared T cell receptors in the human thymus (dated by TCRdb to the early 2020s). About the study as a whole: The study investigated the way shared, self-reactive T-cell receptor alpha chains are produced in the human thymus.

The library was produced with the immunoSEQ multiplex PCR assay. In TCRdb, the immuneACCESS table is reduced to in-frame sequences with V and J assigned. These tables do not hold every clone; where another copy was compared, an unresolved V gene accounts for under half, and the others remain unexplained. This sample is represented by 630,000 or so clones; around 87% of them were singletons. The top ten hold approximately 0.0097% of the sample. These data are also associated with another study on human thymus T cells. The second study reports: Donors were immunologically healthy infants undergoing open corrective cardiac surgery for congenital heart defects in Finland. Thymus tissue was obtained as surgical resects removed during corrective cardiac surgery. Biased V and J gene segment usage appeared to be present in both thymic and peripheral blood repertoires. The related research reported highly overlapping thymic TCR repertoires among unrelated individuals. TCR alpha and beta repertoires from about eight infant thymus samples and four related peripheral blood samples were characterized in the study. Donor ages ranged from roughly 6 to 250 days, and the cohort comprised more than 5 male and a couple of female infants. Thymocytes were released mechanically from tissue and stored at -70 °C as pellets of roughly 9.5-31 million cells. A QIAsymphony instrument was used to extract genomic DNA from the frozen cell pellets. The immunoSEQ multiplex PCR assay was used to amplify the TCRB and TCRAD loci from a standardized quantity of quality-controlled genomic DNA. The amplicons spanned the V(D)J region and were long enough to cover the CDR3 and allow V and J genes to be identified. Through the commercial immunoSEQ service, the amplicons were sequenced on an Illumina platform. Primer bias and sequencing errors were corrected using previously described methods, and TCRAD and TCRB definitions followed the IMGT database. The repertoires were analysed using immunoSEQ Analyzer 3.0 and VDJTools for basic statistics, V/J segment usage, diversity estimates, rarefaction and pairwise overlap. To estimate diversity, the Chao1, ChaoE, Efron-Thisted, Shannon and inverse Simpson indices were applied, and diversity was also estimated on datasets down-sampled to the smallest sample. Repertoire overlap used strict matching of CDR3 nucleotide sequence, V gene and J gene, with Jaccard-based multidimensional scaling clustering. On average, thymus samples yielded roughly 770,000 unique TCRB clonotypes, whereas blood samples yielded 75,000 to 95,000.

Sequenced material: thymocytes. This receptor was identified in a boy less than two years old with a congenital heart defect. Donor details come from another sample of the same person, matched by shared clones.

This receptor has the CDR3 CASSLAGQNTGELFF. The bases are TGTGCCAGCAGCCTAGCGGGACAGAACACCGGGGAGCTGTTTTTT. The chain is made from TRBV14 and TRBJ2-2; TRBD2 aligns with 8 central bases. Measured from the cysteine to the phenylalanine, the CDR3 is 15 residues long. The entry retains the CDR3 DNA only, 45 bases that are in frame from base 1. V is pruned by 4 bases and J by 1 base, leaving 2 bases of the junction without a gene match. The CDR1 and CDR2 encoded by the germline V gene are SGHDN and FVKESK.